The rows below give T cell receptor beta chains drawn from one sample of a study of shared clonotypes between healthy human individuals. Some clones are missing from TCRdb's copy, which holds only in-frame ones; the method was immunoSEQ multiplex PCR. The repertoire consists of approximately 530,000 clones, with 95% to 97% occurring once and the leading ten covering less than 0.06%. The sequenced sample consisted of naive CD4+ T cells sorted from blood. These receptors all stem from a woman aged 25 to 39 in good health. Each CDR3 is given with its conserved first and last residue.

CDR3,J,V
CASSLRGGFSTEAFF,TRBJ1-1,TRBV18
CATSRDGRNQPQHF,TRBJ1-5,TRBV15
CASIGGSPLHF,TRBJ1-6,TRBV2
CASSPGTSGSYEQYF,TRBJ2-7,TRBV28
CASSLGQPYEQYF,TRBJ2-7,TRBV6-5
CASSLDFANTGELFF,TRBJ2-2,TRBV11-2
CASSLTSQGPGDQPQHF,TRBJ1-5,TRBV5-1
CASSFSRQDNEKLFF,TRBJ1-4,TRBV28
CASSSHAGGLGEQFF,TRBJ2-1,TRBV7-3
CASSEGIYKQYF,TRBJ2-7,TRBV2
CASRSGNEKLFF,TRBJ1-4,TRBV5-1
CASSLTGTGGREQYF,TRBJ2-7,TRBV7-9
CASSFAQEQYF,TRBJ2-7,TRBV5-6
CASSLRGGARSYEQYF,NA,TRBV18
CASSPGQGAYEQYF,TRBJ2-7,TRBV18
CASSLHSGLLYEQYF,TRBJ2-7,TRBV5-4
CASSFSDFWGYTYEQYF,TRBJ2-7,TRBV28
CASSEAGGANVLTF,TRBJ2-6,TRBV2
CASSLILTGVVEKLFF,TRBJ1-4,TRBV7-2
CSVEDGTDTQYF,TRBJ2-3,TRBV29-1
CASSFTQYNEQFF,TRBJ2-1,TRBV5-4
CASSEYGRMGAWGYTF,TRBJ1-2,TRBV2
CASSLGLAGGYGANVLTF,TRBJ2-6,TRBV7-9
CATSRDLRGSDTQYF,TRBJ2-3,TRBV15
CASRYAGTGEQPQHF,TRBJ1-5,TRBV28
CASSLWGQGADEQYF,NA,TRBV28
CASKTGMNNQPQHF,TRBJ1-5,TRBV27
CASTGELNTEAFF,TRBJ1-1,TRBV28
CASTLTSGGYEQYF,TRBJ2-7,TRBV5-1
CASSTHRGRTGELFF,TRBJ2-2,TRBV5-1
CASSYGRSSVYEQYF,TRBJ2-7,TRBV6-5
CASSLELSFYSNQPQHF,TRBJ1-5,TRBV7-4
CATFSRLSEKLFF,TRBJ1-4,TRBV28
CASSPGRVESDEQFF,TRBJ2-1,TRBV7-9
CASSLVGTLHF,TRBJ1-6,TRBV11-2
CASRENEGGYTF,TRBJ1-2,TRBV2
CATSRQSRDGEQYF,TRBJ2-7,TRBV15
CASSLDLTGAVYEQYF,TRBJ2-7,TRBV5-8
CASSPRAKDVYEQYF,TRBJ2-7,TRBV7-9
CASSDRGRDTGELFF,TRBJ2-2,TRBV10-1
CATSRDIGSGNTIYF,TRBJ1-3,TRBV15
CASSYGRETDTQYF,TRBJ2-3,TRBV6-6
CASRTGDGYTF,TRBJ1-2,TRBV2
CSVATGYEGYEQYF,NA,TRBV29-1
CASSLDRDRYEQYF,TRBJ2-7,TRBV5-4
CASLQGSGANVLTF,TRBJ2-6,TRBV19
CASSLPLAGYLYNEQFF,TRBJ2-1,TRBV7-9
CASRDRDSYGYTF,TRBJ1-2,TRBV25-1
CASSLRSYQETQYF,TRBJ2-5,TRBV27
CATSRTSGLRDTQYF,TRBJ2-3,TRBV15
CASLTGGGDEQYF,TRBJ2-7,TRBV2
CASMTSGSPYSYEQYF,TRBJ2-7,TRBV28